The T cell receptor beta chain under discussion was sequenced for a study of control samples from healthy donors and cancer patients. The CDR3 is 13 residues long. The V gene lost 3 bases and the J gene lost 5 bases, with 9 bases spanning the gap. Germline CDR1 is KGHDR and CDR2 is SFDVKD. TCRdb keeps only in-frame clones here, not all; method: immunoSEQ multiplex PCR. The data hold approximately 110,000 clones, with 83% observed a single time. The specimen sequenced was blood. The V call is TRBV24-1, the J call TRBJ1-1; D perhaps matches TRBD1 (5 bases). This receptor was obtained from a woman aged 50 to 65 in good health. The CDR3 here is CATSDQGGTEAFF. DNA of the CDR3: TGTGCCACCAGTGATCAGGGTGGAACTGAAGCTTTCTTT.